This T cell receptor (beta chain) was identified during a study of graft-versus-host responses after intestinal transplantation. Study observations and caveats: GvH clones appeared in recipient marrow, some first in ileum or blood.

Comment on this clone: Its antigen is not known.

Sequencing used immunoSEQ multiplex PCR; TCRdb keeps in-frame clones, though not all of them. The profile covers about 110,000 clones, with just under 95% appearing a single time and more than 0.9% taken by the ten largest. Unmatched junction bases numbered 3, after V lost 3 bases and J lost 2 bases. Germline V gene lookup returns CDR1 ENHRY and CDR2 SYGVKD. The CDR3 is 15 residues long. The genes are TRBV10-3 and TRBJ2-2, with TRBD2 matching 7 bases. This specimen consisted of unstimulated CD8+ T cells sorted from spleen or lymph node cells, obtained before transplant. The TCR sequence derives from a human donor who was the organ donor for an intestinal transplant. CDR3 sequence reads: CAISDSGVNTGELFF. The CDR3 coding sequence is TGTGCCATCAGTGACAGCGGGGTTAACACCGGGGAGCTGTTTTTT.